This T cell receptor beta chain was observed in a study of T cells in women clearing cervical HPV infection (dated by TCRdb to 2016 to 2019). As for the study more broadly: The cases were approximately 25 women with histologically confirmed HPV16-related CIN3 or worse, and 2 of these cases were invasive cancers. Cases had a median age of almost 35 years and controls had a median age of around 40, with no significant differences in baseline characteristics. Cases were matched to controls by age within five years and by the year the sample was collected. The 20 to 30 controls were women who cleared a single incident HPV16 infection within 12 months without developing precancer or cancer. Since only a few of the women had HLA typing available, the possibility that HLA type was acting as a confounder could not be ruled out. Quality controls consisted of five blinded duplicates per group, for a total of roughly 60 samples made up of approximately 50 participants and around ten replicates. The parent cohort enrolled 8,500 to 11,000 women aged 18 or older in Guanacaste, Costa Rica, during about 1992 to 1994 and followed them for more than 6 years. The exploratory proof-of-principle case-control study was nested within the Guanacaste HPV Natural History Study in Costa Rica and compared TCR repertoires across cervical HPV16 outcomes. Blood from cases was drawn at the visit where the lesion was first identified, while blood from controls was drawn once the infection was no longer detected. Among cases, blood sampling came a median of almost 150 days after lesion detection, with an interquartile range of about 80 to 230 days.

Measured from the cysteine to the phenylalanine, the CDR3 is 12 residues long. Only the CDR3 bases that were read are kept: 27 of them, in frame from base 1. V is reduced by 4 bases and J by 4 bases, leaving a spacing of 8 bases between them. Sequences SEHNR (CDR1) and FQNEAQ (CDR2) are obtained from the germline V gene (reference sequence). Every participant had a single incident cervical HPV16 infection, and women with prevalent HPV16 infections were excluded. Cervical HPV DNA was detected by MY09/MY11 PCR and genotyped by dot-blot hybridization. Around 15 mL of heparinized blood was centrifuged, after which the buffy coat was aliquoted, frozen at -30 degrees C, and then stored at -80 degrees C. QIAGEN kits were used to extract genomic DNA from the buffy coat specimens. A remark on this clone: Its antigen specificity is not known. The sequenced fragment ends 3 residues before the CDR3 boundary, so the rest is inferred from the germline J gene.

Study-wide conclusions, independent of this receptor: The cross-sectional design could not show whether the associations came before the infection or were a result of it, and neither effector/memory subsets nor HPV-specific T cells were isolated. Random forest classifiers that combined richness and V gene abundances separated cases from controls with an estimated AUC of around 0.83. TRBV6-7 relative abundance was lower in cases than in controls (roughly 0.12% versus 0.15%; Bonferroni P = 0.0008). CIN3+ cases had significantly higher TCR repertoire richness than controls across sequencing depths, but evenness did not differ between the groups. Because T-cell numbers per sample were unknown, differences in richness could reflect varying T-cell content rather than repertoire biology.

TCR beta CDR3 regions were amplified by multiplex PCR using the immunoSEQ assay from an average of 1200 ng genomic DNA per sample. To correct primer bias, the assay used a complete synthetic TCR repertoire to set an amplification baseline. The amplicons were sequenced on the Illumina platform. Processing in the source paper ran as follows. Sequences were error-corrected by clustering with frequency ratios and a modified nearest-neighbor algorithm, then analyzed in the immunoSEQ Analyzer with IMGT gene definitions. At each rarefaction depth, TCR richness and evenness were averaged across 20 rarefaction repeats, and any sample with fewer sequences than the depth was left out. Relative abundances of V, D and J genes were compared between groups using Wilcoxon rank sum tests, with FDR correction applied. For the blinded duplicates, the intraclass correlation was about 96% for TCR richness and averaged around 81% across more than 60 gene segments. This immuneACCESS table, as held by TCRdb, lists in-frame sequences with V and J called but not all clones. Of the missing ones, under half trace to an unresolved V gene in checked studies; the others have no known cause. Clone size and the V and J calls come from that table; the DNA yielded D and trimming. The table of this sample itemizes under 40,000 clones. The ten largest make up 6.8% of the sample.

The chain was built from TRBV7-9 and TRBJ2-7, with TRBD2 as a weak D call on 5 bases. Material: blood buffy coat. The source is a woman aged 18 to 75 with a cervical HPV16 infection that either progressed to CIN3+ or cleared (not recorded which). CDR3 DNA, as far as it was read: TGTGCCAGCAGCTCAGACTATTACGAG. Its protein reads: CASSSDYYE. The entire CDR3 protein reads CASSSDYYEQYF.